The 30 T cell receptor beta chains reported below all come from one sample, sequenced in a study of regulatory T cells in long-lasting Graves disease. Indicated time point: newly diagnosed GD, antithyroid drugs for less than 3 months. PBMC-derived RNA was used for the TCR library. HTBI primers from iRepertoire and Arm-PCR of CDR3 regions yielded the TCR beta libraries. TCRdb itself ran the multiplex PCR reads through MiXCR, one entry per CDR3 protein. This table holds 350,000 to 500,000 distinct CDR3 sequences, 14% found once. These records were also assigned to another study, of T cells in Graves' hyperthyroidism and ophthalmopathy.

The sequencing used peripheral blood mononuclear cells (PBMCs), collected at new diagnosis, from a patient treated with antithyroid drugs. The receptor set was obtained from a woman aged 45-65 years with Graves disease.

This clonotype was observed a handful of times. J is TRBJ2-1 and V is TRBV2; tentatively, D is TRBD1 (6 bases). Trimming cost V 8 bases and J 9 bases, with 17 bases left between them. The germline gives CDR1 SNHLY, CDR2 FYNNEI. The CDR3 has 13 amino acids. CDR3 region: CASPVTAQGEQFF. Here the CDR3 DNA reads TGTGCCAGCCCCGTGACCGCACAGGGTGAGCAGTTCTTC.

As concerns this clonotype: A clone one base away is much larger, so this may be a read error. CDR3 region: CASSPNNYGYTF. CDR3 sequence (DNA): TGTGCCAGCTCACCAAACAACTATGGCTACACCTTC. This chain connects TRBV18 to TRBJ1-2; D gene ambiguous. Deletions cut 2 bases from V and 2 bases from J, with 3 bases between. The germline CDR1 and CDR2 sequences are KGHSH and LQKENI. CDR3 length: 12 amino acids.

In this sample, this clonotype turned up many times. The chain links TRBV11-2 to TRBJ2-7, with D perhaps being TRBD1 or TRBD2 (5 bases each). The CDR3 loop spans 13 amino acids. With 2 bases removed from V and 10 bases from J, the gap between germline ends came to 15 bases. CDR1 is SGHAT and CDR2 is FQNNGV in the germline V gene. The CDR3: CASSLWASQGQYF. The CDR3 DNA reads as TGTGCCAGCAGCTTATGGGCTAGCCAGGGTCAGTACTTC.

This clonotype occurred once. The gene calls are TRBV27 and TRBJ2-1; TRBD1 matches at 7 bases. Germline V gives CDR1 MNHEY, CDR2 SMNVEV (reference sequence). The junction had 13 bases not matched to a gene; V was cut back by 5 bases and J by 3 bases. CDR3 size: 17 residues. CDR3 in amino acids: CASSPFLDGTVYNEQFF. The CDR3 DNA sequence: TGTGCCAGCAGTCCTTTCCTCGACGGGACAGTCTACAATGAGCAGTTCTTC.

This clonotype was counted many times. The chain joins TRBV5-5 to TRBJ2-3; weak D call: TRBD1 (7 bases). The germline V gene has CDR1 SGHKS and CDR2 YYEKEE (reference sequence). This CDR3 has 16 amino acids. V gave up 0 bases and J gave up 4 bases, with 15 bases separating them. The CDR3 sequence: CASSLAAGTVPDTQYF. Written as DNA, the CDR3 is TGTGCCAGCAGCTTGGCCGCGGGGACAGTCCCAGATACGCAGTATTTT.

This clonotype was detected once. The J gene is TRBJ2-7, the V gene TRBV4-1; TRBD2 matches 16 bases. Germline V CDR1 and CDR2: MGHRA, YSYEKL. The CDR3 extends over 22 amino acids. V was pared by 4 bases and J by 1 base, with 19 bases of the junction left unmatched. CDR3 nucleotides: TGCGCCAGCAGCCCGGGACAGGGGAACCCGGGACTAGCGGGAGGGCCGTCCTACGAGCAGTACTTC. It is translated as CASSPGQGNPGLAGGPSYEQYF.

A few counts support this clonotype. The chain is built from TRBV9 and TRBJ2-2; no clear D gene. There are 14 residues in the CDR3. Between the trimmed V and J ends, which lost 0 bases and 4 bases, there was a span of 7 bases. Germline V gene sequence: CDR1 SGDLS, CDR2 YYNGEE. The CDR3 loop is CASSVALSTGELFF. The CDR3 DNA follows: TGTGCCAGCAGCGTAGCCCTAAGCACCGGGGAGCTGTTTTTT.

This clonotype appeared many times. CDR3 in DNA: TGTGCCAGCAGCAATTGGGTGCTTGACAATGAGCAGTTCTTC. Its protein product is CASSNWVLDNEQFF. This chain joins TRBV7-9 and TRBJ2-1; D is undetermined. Germline assignment: CDR1 SEHNR and CDR2 FQNEAQ (reference sequence). The V gene lost 5 bases and the J gene lost 5 bases, with 13 bases spanning the gap. The CDR3 runs 14 residues.

This clonotype has only a few counts. A single base separates this from a much larger clone, so it may be a read error. The gene calls are TRBV12-3 or TRBV12-4 and TRBJ2-1; maybe TRBD1 (6 bases). With 8 bases removed from V and 8 bases from J, the gap between germline ends came to 22 bases. The CDR3 is made up of 15 amino acids. The CDR3 DNA reads as TGTGCCAGCGACCTTAGGGGGTTGGTGGGCCATGAGCAGTTCTTC. Translation gives CASDLRGLVGHEQFF.

This clonotype was observed at least ten times. V gene TRBV7-8 combines with J gene TRBJ2-5; a possible D gene is TRBD1 (5 bases). Per germline, CDR1 SGHVS and CDR2 FQNEAQ. V gave up 1 base and J gave up 5 bases, with 11 bases separating them. This CDR3 comprises 14 residues. The CDR3 sequence: CASSLVVRGETQYF. CDR3 sequence (DNA): TGTGCCAGCAGCTTAGTGGTTAGGGGTGAGACCCAGTACTTC.

This clonotype came up many times. This chain uses TRBV7-9 with TRBJ2-1; 14 bases are shared with TRBD2. The CDR3 runs to 18 residues. Germline V CDR1 and CDR2: SEHNR, FQNEAQ (reference sequence). V gave up 4 bases and J gave up 1 base; unmatched junction bases: 6. The CDR3: CASSSIGTSGSSYNEQFF. As DNA, the CDR3 is TGTGCCAGCAGCTCGATCGGGACTAGCGGGAGTTCCTACAATGAGCAGTTCTTC.

In its sample, this clonotype was seen many times. The chain has TRBV6-1 and TRBJ2-1; 10 positions agree with TRBD1. Unmatched junction bases numbered 9, after V lost 6 bases and J lost 4 bases. The CDR3 runs 16 residues. Germline CDR1 and CDR2: MNHNS and SASEGT. In DNA form, the CDR3 reads TGTGCCAGCAGCTCCACGGGACAGGGGAGGTACAATGAGCAGTTCTTC. Translating gives CASSSTGQGRYNEQFF.

The chain couples TRBV5-1 to TRBJ1-3; D is possibly TRBD1 (5 bases). From germline, CDR1 is SGHRS and CDR2 YFSETQ. V was cut by 3 bases and J by 0 bases, with 10 bases left in between. This CDR3 has 15 residues. Here the CDR3 DNA reads TGCGCCAGCAGCTGGGGGGATGTCTCTGGAAACACCATATATTTT. Translated: CASSWGDVSGNTIYF.

This clonotype was detected many times. The V and J genes are TRBV28 and TRBJ2-5; TRBD2 matches 7 bases. After removal of 3 bases from V and 2 bases from J, the junction contained 15 bases not matched to a gene. This CDR3 is 18 amino acids long. CDR1 is MDHEN, CDR2 SYDVKM, per germline. The CDR3 DNA reads TGTGCCAGCAGTTTTCCGGGTTTCTTGGCGGGAGAGCAAGAGACCCAGTACTTC. Translating gives CASSFPGFLAGEQETQYF. Variable domain in full (rest from reference TRBV28 and TRBJ2-5): DVKVTQSSRYLVKRTGEKVFLECVQDMDHENMFWYRQDPGLGLRLIYFSYDVKMKEKGDIPEGYSVSREKKERFSLILESASTNQTSMYLCASSFPGFLAGEQETQYFGPGTRLLVL.

This clonotype was seen ten or more times. J is TRBJ2-7 and V is TRBV5-1; 7 positions match TRBD1. The germline CDR1 and CDR2 sequences are SGHRS and YFSETQ. This CDR3 is built from 15 residues. With 1 base clipped from V and 5 bases from J, the junction kept 9 bases outside the gene matches. In nucleotides, the CDR3 is TGCGCCAGCAGCTTGACATCGACAGGGTCCCACGAGCAGTACTTC. Protein: CASSLTSTGSHEQYF.

CDR3 residues: CASSIALSGANVLTF. CDR3 coding DNA: TGTGCCAGTAGTATAGCGTTGTCGGGGGCCAACGTCCTGACTTTC. The rearrangement joins TRBV19 to TRBJ2-6; unclear D gene. V was pared by 1 base and J by 4 bases, with 8 bases between. There are 15 residues in the CDR3. Per the germline V gene, CDR1 is LNHDA and CDR2 is SQIVND (reference sequence).

The CDR3 DNA follows: TGCGCCAGCAGCACCTGGGACAGGGGCTTAAATGAGCAGTTCTTC. Translating it yields CASSTWDRGLNEQFF. The chain links TRBV5-1 to TRBJ2-1; 10 nucleotides line up with TRBD1. Germline trimming cut 4 bases from V and 7 bases from J; bases unmatched to any gene: 8. From germline, CDR1 is SGHRS and CDR2 YFSETQ. This CDR3 contains 15 residues.

The table lists this clonotype with many counts. V and J are TRBV28 and TRBJ2-1, with D maybe TRBD2 (6 bases). CDR3 size: 15 residues. The V and J ends lost 3 bases and 8 bases respectively, with 17 bases between them. The germline V gene encodes CDR1 MDHEN and CDR2 SYDVKM. The CDR3 loop reads CASSFGLARWDEQFF. The CDR3 nucleotides read TGTGCCAGCAGTTTTGGGCTAGCGAGGTGGGATGAGCAGTTCTTC.

There are a few counts of this clonotype. The chain couples TRBV30 to TRBJ2-3; possibly TRBD1 or TRBD2 for D (5 bases each). Germline-derived CDR1 and CDR2 are GTSNPN and SVGIG (reference sequence). The CDR3 is 16 residues long. The V and J ends lost 0 bases and 4 bases respectively, with 17 bases between them. This chain's CDR3 is CAWSVRWGSGADTQYF. The DNA of the CDR3 is TGTGCCTGGAGTGTAAGATGGGGGAGTGGCGCAGATACGCAGTATTTT. Looking up the rest from reference TRBV30 and TRBJ2-3 gives the full variable domain: SQTIHQWPATLVQPVGSPLSLECTVEGTSNPNLYWYRQAAGRGLQLLFYSVGIGQISSEVPQNLSASRPQDRQFILSSKKLLLSDSGFYLCAWSVRWGSGADTQYFGPGTRLTVL.

This clonotype showed up just once. The rearrangement uses TRBV7-6 and TRBJ2-7, with 10 bases fitting TRBD1. The CDR3 has 18 residues. V lost 2 bases to trimming and J lost 3 bases; unmatched junction nucleotides: 13. CDR1 is SGHVS, CDR2 FNYEAQ, per germline. CDR3 nucleotides: TGTGCCAGCAGCTTATTTTCGTCCCGGACAGGGGGATACTACGAGCAGTACTTC. This gives the protein CASSLFSSRTGGYYEQYF. Based on the CDR3 plus reference TRBV7-6 and TRBJ2-7, the full variable domain is GAGVSQSPRYKVTKRGQDVALRCDPISGHVSLYWYRQALGQGPEFLTYFNYEAQQDKSGLPNDRFSAERPEGSISTLTIQRTEQRDSAMYRCASSLFSSRTGGYYEQYFGPGTRLTVT.

Ten or more counts support this clonotype. The chain is built from TRBV11-3 and TRBJ2-1; 9 nucleotides line up with TRBD2. CDR1 is SGHNT, CDR2 YENEEA, per germline. The CDR3 has 14 residues. V was clipped by 1 base and J by 7 bases; unmatched bases: 2. CDR3 residues: CASSLAGLANEQFF. DNA for the CDR3: TGTGCCAGCAGCTTAGCGGGACTAGCAAATGAGCAGTTCTTC.

This clonotype was recorded at least ten times. The rearrangement uses TRBV7-9 and TRBJ2-7; D remains unclear. The CDR3 contains 13 residues. From germline, CDR1 is SEHNR and CDR2 FQNEAQ (reference sequence). Trimming shortened V by 0 bases and J by 2 bases, and 5 bases separated the two germline ends. Written as DNA, the CDR3 is TGTGCCAGCAGCTTAGCCGAAGCCTACGAGCAGTACTTC. It encodes CASSLAEAYEQYF.

This clonotype has at least ten counts. The genes are TRBV29-1 and TRBJ2-2; 13 bases align to TRBD2. The J segment lost 3 bases and the V segment lost 6 bases, leaving 4 bases of the junction unmatched. Germline assignment: CDR1 SQVTM and CDR2 ANQGSEA. This CDR3 is 15 amino acids long. CDR3 sequence (DNA): TGCAGCGTAGGACTAGCGGGAGTACACACCGGGGAGCTGTTTTTT. This translates into CSVGLAGVHTGELFF.

The chain recombines TRBV7-9 with TRBJ2-7, with D unclear. Trimming removed 2 bases at V and 9 bases at J, with 14 bases between. Germline V gene sequence: CDR1 SEHNR, CDR2 FQNEAQ (reference sequence). The CDR3 consists of 13 residues. The CDR3 nucleotides read TGTGCCAGCAGCTTACCAGAATTAAGGTGGCAGTACTTC. The encoded protein is CASSLPELRWQYF.

In its sample, this clonotype was seen once. The V gene is TRBV6-1, the J gene TRBJ2-1, with TRBD2 matching over 10 bases. With V trimmed by 6 bases and J by 3 bases, 11 bases remained unmatched. This CDR3 region has 17 residues. In germline, CDR1 is MNHNS, CDR2 SASEGT. This CDR3 reads CASSGTSVVLIYNEQFF. As DNA, the CDR3 is TGTGCCAGCAGCGGGACTAGCGTAGTCCTCATCTACAATGAGCAGTTCTTC.

This clonotype was seen at least ten times. The rearrangement uses TRBV6-1 and TRBJ2-2; D is perhaps TRBD1 (6 bases). V dropped 6 bases and J dropped 7 bases, with 15 bases sitting between them. The CDR3 extends over 14 amino acids. CDR1 is MNHNS and CDR2 is SASEGT in the germline V gene. The CDR3 DNA reads as TGTGCCAGCAGCCCTAGGGGGTTTAACGGGGAGCTGTTTTTT. It yields the protein CASSPRGFNGELFF.

This clonotype was observed a handful of times. The chain is built from TRBV28 and TRBJ1-4; D not resolved. Germline assignment: CDR1 MDHEN and CDR2 SYDVKM. Trimming took 7 bases from V and 3 from J, leaving 9 bases between them. The CDR3 has 13 residues. The DNA of the CDR3 is TGTGCCAGCACCGGTGATCCTAATGAAAAACTGTTTTTT. Protein: CASTGDPNEKLFF.

The chain uses TRBV2 and TRBJ2-1, with no clear D. The CDR3 has 15 amino acids. V was pared by 1 base and J by 0 bases, with 7 bases between. CDR1 and CDR2 (germline): SNHLY, FYNNEI. CDR3 loop: CASSEGLSSYNEQFF. In DNA form, the CDR3 reads TGTGCCAGCAGTGAAGGGCTGAGCTCCTACAATGAGCAGTTCTTC.

In its sample, this clonotype was seen many times. The chain links TRBV12-3 or TRBV12-4 to TRBJ1-2; 7 positions agree with TRBD1. The CDR3 spans 12 residues. V gave up 6 bases and J gave up 4 bases; unmatched junction bases: 2. This CDR3 reads CASRGTVYGYTF. CDR3 coding DNA: TGTGCCAGCAGGGGGACAGTCTATGGCTACACCTTC.

With regard to this clonotype: Here the CDR3 omits its conserved ending phenylalanine or tryptophan, so a read error is the likely source. This rearrangement joins TRBV12-3 or TRBV12-4 to TRBJ1-4; D is unclear. Trimming stripped 2 bases from V and 8 bases from J, with 9 bases between. This CDR3 spans 13 amino acids. In DNA form, the CDR3 reads TGTGCCAGCAGTTTATACAGATCAGAAAAACTGTTTTTA. It codes for CASSLYRSEKLFL.